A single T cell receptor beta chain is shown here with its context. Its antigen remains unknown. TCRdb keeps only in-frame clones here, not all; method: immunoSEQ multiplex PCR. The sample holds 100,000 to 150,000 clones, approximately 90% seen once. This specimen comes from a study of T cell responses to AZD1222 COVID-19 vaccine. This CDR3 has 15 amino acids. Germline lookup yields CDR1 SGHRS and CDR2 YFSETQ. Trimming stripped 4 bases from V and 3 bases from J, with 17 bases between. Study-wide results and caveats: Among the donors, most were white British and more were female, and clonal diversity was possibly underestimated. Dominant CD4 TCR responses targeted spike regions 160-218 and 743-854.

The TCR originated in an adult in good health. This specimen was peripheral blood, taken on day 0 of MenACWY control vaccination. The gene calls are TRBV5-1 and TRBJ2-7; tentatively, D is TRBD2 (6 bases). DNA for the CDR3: TGCGCCAGCAGCCTCCGGGGGACCAACATCTACGAGCAGTACTTC. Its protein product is CASSLRGTNIYEQYF.